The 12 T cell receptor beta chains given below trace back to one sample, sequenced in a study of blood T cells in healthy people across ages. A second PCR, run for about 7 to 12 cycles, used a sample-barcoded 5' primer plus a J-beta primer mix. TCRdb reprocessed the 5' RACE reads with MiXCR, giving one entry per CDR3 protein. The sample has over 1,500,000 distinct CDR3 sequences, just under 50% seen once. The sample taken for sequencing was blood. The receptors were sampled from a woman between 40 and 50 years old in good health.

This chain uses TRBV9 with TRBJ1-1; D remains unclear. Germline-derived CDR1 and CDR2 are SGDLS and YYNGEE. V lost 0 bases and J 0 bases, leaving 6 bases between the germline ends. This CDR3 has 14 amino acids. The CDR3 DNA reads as TGTGCCAGCAGCGTAGAACCGATGAACACTGAAGCTTTCTTT. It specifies CASSVEPMNTEAFF.

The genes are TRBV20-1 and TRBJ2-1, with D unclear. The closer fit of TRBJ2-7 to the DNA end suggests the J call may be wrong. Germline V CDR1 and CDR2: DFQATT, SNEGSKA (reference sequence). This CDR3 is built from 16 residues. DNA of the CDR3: TGCAGTGCTAGTATCGAGTTACTCGGCTCCTACAATGAGCAGTACTTC. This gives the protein CSASIELLGSYNEQYF.

CDR3 bases: TGTGCCAGCAGCTTTGGGGCAGGGAGAGGAGCTTTCTTT. Residues: CASSFGAGRGAFF. This chain links TRBV7-9 with TRBJ1-1; D perhaps matches TRBD1 (5 bases). CDR3 length: 13 amino acids. From germline, CDR1 is SEHNR and CDR2 FQNEAQ (reference sequence). Trimming pared 3 bases from V and 10 bases from J, leaving 15 bases between.

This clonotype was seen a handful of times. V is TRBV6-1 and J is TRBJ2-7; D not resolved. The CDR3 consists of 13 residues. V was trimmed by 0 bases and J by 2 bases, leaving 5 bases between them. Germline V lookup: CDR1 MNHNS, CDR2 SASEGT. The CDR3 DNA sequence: TGTGCCAGCAGTGAAGCGCGGCCCTACGAGCAGTACTTC. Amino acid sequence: CASSEARPYEQYF.

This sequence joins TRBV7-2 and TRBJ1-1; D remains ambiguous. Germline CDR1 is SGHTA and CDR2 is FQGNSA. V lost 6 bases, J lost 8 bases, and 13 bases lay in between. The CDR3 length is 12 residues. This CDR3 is CASRGNFAEAFF. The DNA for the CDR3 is TGTGCCAGCAGAGGGAATTTCGCAGAAGCTTTCTTT.

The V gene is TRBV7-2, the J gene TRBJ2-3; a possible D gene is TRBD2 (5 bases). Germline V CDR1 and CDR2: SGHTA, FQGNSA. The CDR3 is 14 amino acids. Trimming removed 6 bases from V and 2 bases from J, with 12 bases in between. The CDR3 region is CASRSGLLTDTQYF. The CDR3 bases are TGTGCCAGCAGATCTGGACTCCTCACAGATACGCAGTATTTT. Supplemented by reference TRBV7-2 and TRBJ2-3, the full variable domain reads GAGVSQSPSNKVTEKGKDVELRCDPISGHTALYWYRQSLGQGLEFLIYFQGNSAPDKSGLPSDRFSAERTGGSVSTLTIQRTQQEDSAVYLCASRSGLLTDTQYFGPGTRLTVL.

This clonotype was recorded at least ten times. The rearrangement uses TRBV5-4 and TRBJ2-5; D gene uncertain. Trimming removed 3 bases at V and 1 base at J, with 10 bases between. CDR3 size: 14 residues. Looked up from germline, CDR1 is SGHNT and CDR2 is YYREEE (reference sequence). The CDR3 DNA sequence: TGTGCCAGCAGCTCTCCCGGGCCCCAAGAGACCCAGTACTTC. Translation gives CASSSPGPQETQYF.

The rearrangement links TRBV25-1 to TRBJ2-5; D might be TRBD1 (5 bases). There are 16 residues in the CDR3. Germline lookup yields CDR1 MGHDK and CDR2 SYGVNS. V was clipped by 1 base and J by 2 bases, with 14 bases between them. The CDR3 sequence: CASSEFGDSLQETQYF. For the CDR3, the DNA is TGTGCCAGCAGTGAATTCGGCGACAGCCTACAAGAGACCCAGTACTTC.

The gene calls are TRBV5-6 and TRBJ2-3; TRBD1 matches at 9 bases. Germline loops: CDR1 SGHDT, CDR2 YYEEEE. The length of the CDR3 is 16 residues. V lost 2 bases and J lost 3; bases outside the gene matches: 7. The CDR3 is CASSFSQGARTDTQYF. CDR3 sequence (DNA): TGTGCCAGCAGCTTCTCACAGGGGGCGAGAACAGATACGCAGTATTTT.

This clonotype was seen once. In nucleotides, the CDR3 is TGCAGTGCTAGTTCTGTGCGGGGGCGGGTCCAAGAGACCCAGTACTTC. Amino acids: CSASSVRGRVQETQYF. The rearrangement joins TRBV20-1 to TRBJ2-5; possible D gene TRBD2, 7 bases. V was clipped by 3 bases and J by 1 base, with 18 bases between them. Germline V lookup: CDR1 DFQATT, CDR2 SNEGSKA (reference sequence). The CDR3 covers 16 residues.

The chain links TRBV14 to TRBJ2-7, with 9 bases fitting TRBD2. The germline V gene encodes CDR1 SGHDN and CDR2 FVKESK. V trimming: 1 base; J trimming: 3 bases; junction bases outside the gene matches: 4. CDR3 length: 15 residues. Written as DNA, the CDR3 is TGTGCCAGCAGCCAAGGGCGGGGGGGCCACTACGAGCAGTACTTC. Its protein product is CASSQGRGGHYEQYF.

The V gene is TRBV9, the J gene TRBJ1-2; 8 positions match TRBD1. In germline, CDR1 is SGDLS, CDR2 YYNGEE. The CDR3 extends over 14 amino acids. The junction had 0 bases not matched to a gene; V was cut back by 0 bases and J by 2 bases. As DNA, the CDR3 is TGTGCCAGCAGCGTAGGGGACAGGAACTATGGCTACACCTTC. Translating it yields CASSVGDRNYGYTF.